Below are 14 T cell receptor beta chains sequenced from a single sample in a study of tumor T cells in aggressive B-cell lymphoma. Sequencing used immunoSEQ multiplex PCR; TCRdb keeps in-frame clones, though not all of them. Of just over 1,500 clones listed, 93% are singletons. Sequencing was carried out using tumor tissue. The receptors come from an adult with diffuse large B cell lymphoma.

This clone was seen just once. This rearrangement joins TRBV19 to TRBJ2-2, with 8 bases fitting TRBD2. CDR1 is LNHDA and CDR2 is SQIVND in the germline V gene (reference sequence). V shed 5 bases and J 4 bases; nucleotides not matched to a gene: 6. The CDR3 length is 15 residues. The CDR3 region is CASSFSGVATGELFF. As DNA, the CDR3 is TGTGCCAGTAGTTTTAGCGGGGTTGCCACCGGGGAGCTGTTTTTT.

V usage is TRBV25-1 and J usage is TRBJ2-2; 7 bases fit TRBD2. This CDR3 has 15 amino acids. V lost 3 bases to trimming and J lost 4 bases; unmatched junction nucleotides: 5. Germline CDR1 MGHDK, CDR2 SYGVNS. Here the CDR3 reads CASSEGGGGTGELFF. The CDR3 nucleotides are TGTGCCAGCAGTGAGGGGGGGGGTGGCACCGGGGAGCTGTTTTTT.

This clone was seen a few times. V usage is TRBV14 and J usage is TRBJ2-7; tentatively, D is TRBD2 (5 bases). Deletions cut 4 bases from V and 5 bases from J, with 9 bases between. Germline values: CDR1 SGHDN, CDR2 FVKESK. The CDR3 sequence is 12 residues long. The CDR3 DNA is TGTGCCAGCAGCCGCCGGGGAGACGAGCAGTACTTC. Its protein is CASSRRGDEQYF.

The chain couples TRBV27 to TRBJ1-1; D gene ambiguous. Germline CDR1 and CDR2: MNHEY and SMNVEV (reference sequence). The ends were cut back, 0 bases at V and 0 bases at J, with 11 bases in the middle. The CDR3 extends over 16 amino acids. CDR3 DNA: TGTGCCAGCAGTTTATCGGCCTCGGGTATGAACACTGAAGCTTTCTTT. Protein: CASSLSASGMNTEAFF.

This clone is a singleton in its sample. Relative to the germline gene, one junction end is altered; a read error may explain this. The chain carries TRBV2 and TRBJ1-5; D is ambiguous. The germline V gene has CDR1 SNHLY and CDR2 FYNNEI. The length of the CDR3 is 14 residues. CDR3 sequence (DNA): TGTGCCAGCAGGGAAGGAGGATTGATCCAGCCCCAGCATTTT. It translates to CASREGGLIQPQHF.

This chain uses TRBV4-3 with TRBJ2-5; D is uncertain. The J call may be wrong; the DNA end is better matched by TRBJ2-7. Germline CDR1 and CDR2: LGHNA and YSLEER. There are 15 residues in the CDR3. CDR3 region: CASSQGGSGFYEQYF. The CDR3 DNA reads TGCGCCAGCAGCCAAGGAGGTTCCGGATTCTACGAGCAGTACTTC.

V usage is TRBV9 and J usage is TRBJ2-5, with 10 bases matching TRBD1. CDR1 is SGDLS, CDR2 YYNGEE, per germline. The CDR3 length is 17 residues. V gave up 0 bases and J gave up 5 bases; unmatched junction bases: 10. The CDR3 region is CASSVARGTGVGETQYF. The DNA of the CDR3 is TGTGCCAGCAGCGTAGCTAGAGGGACAGGGGTGGGGGAGACCCAGTACTTC.

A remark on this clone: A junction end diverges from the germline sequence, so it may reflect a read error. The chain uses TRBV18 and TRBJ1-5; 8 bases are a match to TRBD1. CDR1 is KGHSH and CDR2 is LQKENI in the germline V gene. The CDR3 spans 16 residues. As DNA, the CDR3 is TGTGCCAGCTCAATACAAGGACAGGGAGGCAATCAGCTCCAGCATTTT. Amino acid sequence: CASSIQGQGGNQLQHF.

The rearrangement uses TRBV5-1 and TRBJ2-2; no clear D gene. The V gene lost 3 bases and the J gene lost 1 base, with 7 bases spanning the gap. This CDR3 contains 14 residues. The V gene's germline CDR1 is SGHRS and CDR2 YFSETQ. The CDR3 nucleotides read TGCGCCAGCAGCTCGACATTGAACACCGGGGAGCTGTTTTTT. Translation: CASSSTLNTGELFF.

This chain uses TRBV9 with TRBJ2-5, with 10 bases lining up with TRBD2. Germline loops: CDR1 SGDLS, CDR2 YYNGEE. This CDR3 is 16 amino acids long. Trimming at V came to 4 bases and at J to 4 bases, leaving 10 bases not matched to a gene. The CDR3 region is CASSPPGVAGGETQYF. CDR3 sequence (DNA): TGTGCCAGCAGCCCACCGGGGGTAGCGGGGGGAGAGACCCAGTACTTC.

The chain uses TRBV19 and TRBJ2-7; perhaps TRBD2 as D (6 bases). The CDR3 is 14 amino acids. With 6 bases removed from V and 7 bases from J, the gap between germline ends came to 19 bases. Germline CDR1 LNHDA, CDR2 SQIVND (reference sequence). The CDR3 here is CASSTPGGVYEQYF. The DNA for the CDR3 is TGTGCCAGTAGCACCCCCGGGGGAGTCTATGAGCAGTACTTC.

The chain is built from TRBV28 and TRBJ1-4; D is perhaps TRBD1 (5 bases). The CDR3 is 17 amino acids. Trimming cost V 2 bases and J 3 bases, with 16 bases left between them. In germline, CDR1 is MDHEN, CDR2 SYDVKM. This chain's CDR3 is CASSLLGGGLPNEKLFF. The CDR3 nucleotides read TGTGCCAGCAGTTTACTTGGGGGGGGACTACCTAATGAAAAACTGTTTTTT.

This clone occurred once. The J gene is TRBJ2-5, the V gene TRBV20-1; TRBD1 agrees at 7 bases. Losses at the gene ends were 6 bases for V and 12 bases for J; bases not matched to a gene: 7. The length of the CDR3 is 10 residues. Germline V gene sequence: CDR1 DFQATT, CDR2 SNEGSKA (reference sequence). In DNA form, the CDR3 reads TGCAGTGCCACCTCCGGGACAGAGTACTTC. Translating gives CSATSGTEYF.

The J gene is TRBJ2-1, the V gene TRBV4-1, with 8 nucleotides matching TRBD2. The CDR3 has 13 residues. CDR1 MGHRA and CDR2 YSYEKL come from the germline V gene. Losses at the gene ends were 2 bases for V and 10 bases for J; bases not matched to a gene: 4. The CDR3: CASSQSRGGEQFF. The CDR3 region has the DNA TGCGCCAGCAGCCAATCCCGGGGGGGGGAGCAGTTCTTC.